The 2 T cell receptor beta chains below all came from one sample that was sequenced in a study of shared clonotypes between healthy human individuals (dated by TCRdb to the early 2020s). The library was made by the immunoSEQ multiplex PCR assay. TCRdb holds this immuneACCESS table with in-frame rearrangements only. Some clones are missing; in checked studies, unresolved V genes explain under half, and the rest has no known cause. The sample table contains 1,400,000 or so clones; only one count was recorded for less than 99% of them. Roughly 0.35% of the sample comes from the top ten. Input material: naive CD4+ T cells sorted from blood. The sample's cell subset or site label, in plain terms: CD45RA+ positively selected. The source of these receptors is a man aged 25 to 40 in good health.

V gene TRBV18 combines with J gene TRBJ2-5, with a weak D call TRBD2 (6 bases). This CDR3 is built from 14 residues. The germline gives CDR1 KGHSH, CDR2 LQKENI. V was clipped by 4 bases and J by 1 base, with 10 bases between them. CDR3 nucleotides: TGTGCCAGCTCACTACGGGAGACCCAAGAGACCCAGTACTTC. It encodes CASSLRETQETQYF.

V and J are TRBV19 and TRBJ2-7; D might be TRBD1 (6 bases). Germline V gene lookup returns CDR1 LNHDA and CDR2 SQIVND (reference sequence). Deletions cut 5 bases from V and 3 bases from J, with 20 bases between. This CDR3 has 16 amino acids. As DNA, the CDR3 is TGTGCCAGTAGTCCCGGAACAGGGTCGGTTCTCTACGAGCAGTACTTC. Translated: CASSPGTGSVLYEQYF.